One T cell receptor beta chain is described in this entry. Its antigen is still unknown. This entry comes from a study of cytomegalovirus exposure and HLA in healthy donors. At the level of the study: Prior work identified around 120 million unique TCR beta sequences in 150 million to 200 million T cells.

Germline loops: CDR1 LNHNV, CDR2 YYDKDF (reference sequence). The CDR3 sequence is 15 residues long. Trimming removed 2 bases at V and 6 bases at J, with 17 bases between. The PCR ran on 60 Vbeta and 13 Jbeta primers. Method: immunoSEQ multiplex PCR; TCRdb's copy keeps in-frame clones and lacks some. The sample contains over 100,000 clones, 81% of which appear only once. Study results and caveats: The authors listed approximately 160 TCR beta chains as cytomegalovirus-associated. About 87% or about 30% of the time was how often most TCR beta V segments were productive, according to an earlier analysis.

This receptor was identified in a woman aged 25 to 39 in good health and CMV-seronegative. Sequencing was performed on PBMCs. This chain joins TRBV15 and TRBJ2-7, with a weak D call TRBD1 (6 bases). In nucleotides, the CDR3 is TGTGCCACCAGCAGATCCCAGGGGCTAGCAATCGAGCAGTACTTC. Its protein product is CATSRSQGLAIEQYF.